These 28 T cell receptor beta chains came from one sample sequenced in a study of metastatic and nonmetastatic thyroid tumors. TCRdb re-called the PCR reads with MiXCR. The repertoire holds 15,000 to 20,000 clones, with less than 30% as singletons. Prior to thyroid surgery, none of the patients had received any treatment. The specimen sequenced was tumor tissue. The source is a male donor with papillary thyroid cancer or a benign thyroid nodule (not recorded which). Some clones in this sample may be carry-over from other donors' samples.

Ten or more counts support this clone. This chain links TRBV9 with TRBJ2-3; 9 nucleotides match TRBD1. Germline V gene sequence: CDR1 SGDLS, CDR2 YYNGEE. Trimming took 3 bases from V and 0 from J; bases not matched to a gene: 11. The CDR3 has 18 residues. CDR3 residues: CASSARQGGSGSTDTQYF. In DNA form, the CDR3 reads TGTGCCAGCAGCGCCCGACAGGGGGGCAGCGGAAGCACAGATACGCAGTATTTT.

The chain employs TRBV18 and TRBJ2-3; no reliable D call. The CDR3 is 12 amino acids. V gave up 3 bases and J gave up 6 bases, with 7 bases separating them. Germline lookup yields CDR1 KGHSH and CDR2 LQKENI. The CDR3 loop is CASSPATDTQYF. CDR3 nucleotide sequence: TGTGCCAGCTCACCGGCGACCGATACGCAGTATTTT.

CDR3 region: CASSIGGNTEAFF. DNA of the CDR3: TGTGCCAGTAGTATCGGCGGTAACACTGAAGCTTTCTTT. The chain combines TRBV19 with TRBJ1-1; D is undetermined. Trimming took 3 bases from V and 2 from J, leaving 7 bases between them. The CDR3 totals 13 residues. Germline lookup yields CDR1 LNHDA and CDR2 SQIVND (reference sequence).

The sample holds many counts of this clone. The gene calls are TRBV3-1 and TRBJ2-3; 14 bases line up with TRBD2. Per germline, CDR1 LGHDT and CDR2 YNNKEL (reference sequence). V lost 0 bases and J lost 4; bases outside the gene matches: 3. The CDR3 sequence is 17 residues long. The CDR3 DNA sequence: TGTGCCAGCAGCCAAGAAGGACTAGCGGGAGGACCAGATACGCAGTATTTT. Translated, it gives CASSQEGLAGGPDTQYF.

This rearrangement joins TRBV6-2 or TRBV6-3 to TRBJ2-1; TRBD1 or TRBD2 may be the D gene (5 bases each). Germline CDR1 reads MNHEY; CDR2 reads SVGEGT. With 6 bases removed from V and 9 bases from J, the gap between germline ends came to 9 bases. This CDR3 region has 11 residues. CDR3 protein: CASSDGTEQFF. Here the CDR3 DNA reads TGTGCCAGCAGCGATGGGACTGAGCAGTTCTTC.

This sequence joins TRBV5-6 and TRBJ1-1; TRBD1 agrees at 8 bases. J lost 1 base, V lost 2 bases, and 1 base had no gene match. Germline CDR1 SGHDT, CDR2 YYEEEE. There are 14 residues in the CDR3. CDR3 sequence: CASSFGTGNTEAFF. The DNA for the CDR3 is TGTGCCAGCAGCTTCGGGACAGGGAACACTGAAGCTTTCTTT.

This clone was observed a handful of times. The V call is TRBV6-9, the J call TRBJ1-6; D not resolved. The V end lost 4 bases, the J end lost 3 bases, and 10 bases lay between the germline ends. This CDR3 has 15 residues. Germline V lookup: CDR1 MNHGY, CDR2 SVAAGI. The CDR3 DNA reads as TGTGCCAGCAGTTCCCAGGACTACTATAATTCACCCCTCCACTTT. This translates into CASSSQDYYNSPLHF.

A word on this clone: The same CDR3 is also encoded by other DNA sequences in this sample. The chain is built from TRBV19 and TRBJ2-7, with TRBD2 matching 8 bases. The CDR3 is 15 amino acids. The ends lost 5 bases at V and 3 bases at J; junction bases unmatched: 9. From germline, CDR1 is LNHDA and CDR2 SQIVND (reference sequence). The CDR3 sequence: CASSLPGLGVYEQYF. Written as DNA, the CDR3 is TGTGCCAGTAGTCTACCGGGACTAGGCGTCTACGAGCAGTACTTC.

The chain has TRBV14 and TRBJ2-1; D is possibly TRBD1 or TRBD2 (5 bases each). The CDR3 totals 14 residues. The ends were cut back, 5 bases at V and 8 bases at J, with 16 bases in the middle. Germline CDR1 is SGHDN and CDR2 is FVKESK. The CDR3 sequence: CASSIGFVGDEQFF. CDR3 DNA: TGTGCCAGCAGCATAGGGTTCGTGGGGGATGAGCAGTTCTTC. The variable domain in full, with the rest retrieved from reference TRBV14 and TRBJ2-1, is EAGVTQFPSHSVIEKGQTVTLRCDPISGHDNLYWYRRVMGKEIKFLLHFVKESKQDESGMPNNRFLAERTGGTYSTLKVQPAELEDSGVYFCASSIGFVGDEQFFGPGTRLTVL.

This clone was seen more than once but under ten times. V is TRBV7-6 and J is TRBJ1-2, with D possibly matching TRBD1 (5 bases). Trimming pared 1 base from V and 4 bases from J, leaving 7 bases between. The CDR3 sequence is 13 residues long. Germline CDR1 and CDR2: SGHVS and FNYEAQ. Here the CDR3 DNA reads TGTGCCAGCAGCTTAGATCAGGGCTATGGCTACACCTTC. This codes for CASSLDQGYGYTF.

The chain links TRBV5-4 to TRBJ1-6; 9 nucleotides match TRBD1. The CDR3 loop spans 14 amino acids. The V segment lost 5 bases and the J segment 7 bases; nucleotides outside the gene matches: 4. The germline CDR1 and CDR2 sequences are SGHNT and YYREEE (reference sequence). CDR3 nucleotide sequence: TGTGCCAGCAGTACGACAGGGGGGAATTCACCCCTCCACTTT. It yields the protein CASSTTGGNSPLHF.

The chain couples TRBV30 to TRBJ1-1; possibly TRBD1 for D (5 bases). CDR3 length: 14 residues. CDR1 and CDR2 from the germline V gene are GTSNPN and SVGIG (reference sequence). Trimming took off 4 bases at V and 5 bases at J, with 17 bases between the two ends. CDR3: CAWTRAGIGTEAFF. CDR3 DNA: TGTGCCTGGACCCGAGCAGGGATAGGGACTGAAGCTTTCTTT.

The count of this clone is one. The chain couples TRBV4-1 to TRBJ2-1; D gene uncertain. Per germline, CDR1 MGHRA and CDR2 YSYEKL. V dropped 1 base and J dropped 6 bases, with 1 base sitting between them. The CDR3 covers 11 residues. The DNA of the CDR3 is TGCGCCAGCAGCCAAGGCAATGAGCAGTTCTTC. Protein product: CASSQGNEQFF.

This rearrangement joins TRBV6-1 to TRBJ2-7, with TRBD2 matching over 7 bases. CDR1 and CDR2 from the germline V gene are MNHNS and SASEGT. The CDR3 is 13 amino acids. With 8 bases clipped from V and 5 bases from J, the junction kept 9 bases outside the gene matches. This CDR3 is CASREAGLDEQYF. The CDR3 DNA follows: TGTGCCAGCCGAGAAGCGGGACTGGACGAGCAGTACTTC.

The genes are TRBV5-1 and TRBJ2-3; TRBD2 matches at 16 bases. The germline V gene encodes CDR1 SGHRS and CDR2 YFSETQ. V shed 4 bases, J shed 4 bases, and the junction held 9 bases outside the gene matches. This CDR3 has 18 residues. CDR3 protein: CASSKGLAGGRRSDTQYF. DNA of the CDR3: TGCGCCAGCAGCAAGGGACTAGCGGGAGGGCGACGCTCAGATACGCAGTATTTT.

This sequence joins TRBV7-3 and TRBJ2-1, with D hard to call. V was pared by 5 bases and J by 7 bases, with 24 bases between. There are 17 residues in the CDR3. Germline V CDR1 and CDR2: SGHTA, FQGTGA. The CDR3: CASSPSVGRPGRNEQFF. CDR3 bases: TGTGCCAGCAGCCCCAGCGTCGGCCGGCCGGGCCGTAATGAGCAGTTCTTC.

This chain connects TRBV20-1 to TRBJ1-4; D is unresolved. Germline V gives CDR1 DFQATT, CDR2 SNEGSKA (reference sequence). This CDR3 has 14 amino acids. V was shortened by 1 base and J by 3 bases, with 9 bases between the two germline ends. The DNA for the CDR3 is TGCAGTGCTAGAGGCCCGGGGTCTAATGAAAAACTGTTTTTT. Protein product: CSARGPGSNEKLFF.

This clone came up a few times. The rearrangement joins TRBV27 to TRBJ1-3, with D uncertain. The CDR3 extends over 14 amino acids. V was clipped by 5 bases and J by 0 bases, with 8 bases between them. CDR1 MNHEY and CDR2 SMNVEV come from the germline V gene (reference sequence). The CDR3 loop reads CASSLSSSGNTIYF. The DNA of the CDR3 is TGTGCCAGCAGTCTCTCAAGCTCTGGAAACACCATATATTTT.

In its sample, this clone was seen a few times. The V and J genes are TRBV10-3 and TRBJ2-7; TRBD2 matches at 13 bases. V was clipped by 9 bases and J by 3 bases; unmatched bases: 2. CDR3 length: 13 residues. From germline, CDR1 is ENHRY and CDR2 SYGVKD. The CDR3 nucleotides are TGTGCCATAGGGACTAGCGGGGACTACGAGCAGTACTTC. Protein sequence: CAIGTSGDYEQYF.

This clone is large (0.1 to 1%). The chain joins TRBV12-3 or TRBV12-4 to TRBJ1-1, with D possibly being TRBD1 (5 bases). The CDR3 contains 12 residues. Trimming stripped 5 bases from V and 9 bases from J, with 13 bases between. The CDR3 DNA reads TGTGCCAGCAGTCTCAAACAGGCCCAAGCTTTCTTT. This gives the protein CASSLKQAQAFF.

For this clone: An end of the junction differs from the germline gene, which may be a read error. This specimen includes other DNA sequences encoding the same CDR3. The rearrangement links TRBV30 to TRBJ2-2; the D gene is possibly TRBD2 (5 bases). CDR1 and CDR2 (germline): GTSNPN, SVGIG (reference sequence). This CDR3 region has 15 residues. The chain's CDR3 is CAWSVTGLYTGELFF. The CDR3 DNA sequence: TGTGCCTGGAGTGTCACCGGACTGTACACCGGCGAGCTGTTTTTT.

The CDR3 DNA reads TGTGCCACCAGTGACACCCCGACTACTTCAGATACGCAGTATTTT. It is translated as CATSDTPTTSDTQYF. This chain uses TRBV24-1 with TRBJ2-3, with D maybe TRBD2 (5 bases). Trimming cost V 4 bases and J 4 bases, with 14 bases left between them. The CDR3 runs to 15 residues. Per germline, CDR1 KGHDR and CDR2 SFDVKD.

The chain employs TRBV11-1 and TRBJ1-3, with 7 nucleotides matching TRBD1. Germline lookup yields CDR1 SGHAT and CDR2 FQDESV (reference sequence). This CDR3 has 15 residues. V lost 5 bases and J lost 0; bases outside the gene matches: 4. The CDR3 bases are TGTGCCAGCAGCCGGGACAGTTACTCTGGAAACACCATATATTTT. This translates into CASSRDSYSGNTIYF.

This clone was seen repeatedly, ten times or more. V gene TRBV29-1 combines with J gene TRBJ1-1; D is undetermined. Trimming pared 4 bases from V and 7 bases from J, leaving 10 bases between. This CDR3 comprises 11 residues. CDR1 SQVTM and CDR2 ANQGSEA come from the germline V gene. The CDR3 nucleotides are TGCAGCGTTGGCTGGGGATTTGAAGCTTTCTTT. It translates to CSVGWGFEAFF.

This sequence joins TRBV30 and TRBJ2-7, with D possibly TRBD2 on 5 matching bases. V shed 2 bases and J shed 6 bases, with 17 bases lying between them. Germline CDR1 and CDR2: GTSNPN and SVGIG (reference sequence). This CDR3 has 14 amino acids. This CDR3 is CAWSPSSLVPEQYF. CDR3 coding DNA: TGTGCCTGGAGTCCTAGCTCGCTTGTCCCCGAGCAGTACTTC.

Ten or more counts support this clone. V and J are TRBV20-1 and TRBJ2-1; D unclear. V was cut by 7 bases and J by 4 bases, with 17 bases left in between. CDR3 length equals 14 residues. Per the germline V gene, CDR1 is DFQATT and CDR2 is SNEGSKA (reference sequence). Here the CDR3 reads CSGSGLLGYNEQFF. The CDR3 DNA follows: TGCAGTGGTTCGGGCCTGTTGGGGTACAATGAGCAGTTCTTC.

This clone is deemed medium-sized (0.01 to 0.1%). The V call is TRBV20-1, the J call TRBJ2-7; a possible D gene is TRBD2 (6 bases). This CDR3 is built from 13 residues. Germline CDR1 reads DFQATT; CDR2 reads SNEGSKA (reference sequence). V was trimmed by 5 bases and J by 7 bases, leaving 18 bases between them. CDR3 coding DNA: TGCAGTGCTCATAGCGAAGGAGGGCGTGAGCAGTACTTC. It specifies CSAHSEGGREQYF.

This clone was seen at least ten times. This chain joins TRBV4-1 and TRBJ2-3, with D perhaps TRBD2 (6 bases). Trimming removed 1 base at V and 3 bases at J, with 17 bases between. The CDR3 runs to 17 residues. Germline V gene data show CDR1 as MGHRA and CDR2 as YSYEKL. Here the CDR3 DNA reads TGCGCCAGCAGCCAAGGGGACCGGGGAGGACTAACAGATACGCAGTATTTT. It codes for CASSQGDRGGLTDTQYF.